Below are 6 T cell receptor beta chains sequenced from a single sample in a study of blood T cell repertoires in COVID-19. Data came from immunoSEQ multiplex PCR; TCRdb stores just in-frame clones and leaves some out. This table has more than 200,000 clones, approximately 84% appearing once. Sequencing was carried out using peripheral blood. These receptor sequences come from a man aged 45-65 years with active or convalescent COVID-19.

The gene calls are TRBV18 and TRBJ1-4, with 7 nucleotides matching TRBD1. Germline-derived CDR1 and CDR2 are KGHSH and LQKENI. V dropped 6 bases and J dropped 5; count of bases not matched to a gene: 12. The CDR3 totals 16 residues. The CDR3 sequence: CASSPVQGLGNEKLFF. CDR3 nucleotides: TGTGCCAGCTCCCCCGTACAGGGGCTGGGGAATGAAAAACTGTTTTTT.

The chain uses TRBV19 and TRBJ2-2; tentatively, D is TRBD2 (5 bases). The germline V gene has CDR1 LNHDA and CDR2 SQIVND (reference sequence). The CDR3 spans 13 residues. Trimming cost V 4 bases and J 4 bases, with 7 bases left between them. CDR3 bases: TGTGCCAGTAGTACCCGGGGCACCGGGGAGCTGTTTTTT. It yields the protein CASSTRGTGELFF. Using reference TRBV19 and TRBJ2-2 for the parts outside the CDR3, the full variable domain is DGGITQSPKYLFRKEGQNVTLSCEQNLNHDAMYWYRQDPGQGLRLIYYSQIVNDFQKGDIAEGYSVSREKKESFPLTVTSAQKNPTAFYLCASSTRGTGELFFGEGSRLTVL.

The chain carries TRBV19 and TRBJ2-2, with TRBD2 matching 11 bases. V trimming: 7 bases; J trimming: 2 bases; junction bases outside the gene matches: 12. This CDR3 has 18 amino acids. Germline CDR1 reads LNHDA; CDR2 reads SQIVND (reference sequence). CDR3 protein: CASTMRSSGGPNTGELFF. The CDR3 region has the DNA TGTGCCAGTACCATGAGGTCTAGCGGGGGGCCAAACACCGGGGAGCTGTTTTTT.

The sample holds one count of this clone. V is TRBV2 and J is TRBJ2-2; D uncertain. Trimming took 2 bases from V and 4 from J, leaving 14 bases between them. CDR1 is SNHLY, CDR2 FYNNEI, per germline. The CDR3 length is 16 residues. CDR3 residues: CASSENSHLITGELFF. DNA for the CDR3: TGTGCCAGCAGTGAAAACAGTCACCTCATCACCGGGGAGCTGTTTTTT.

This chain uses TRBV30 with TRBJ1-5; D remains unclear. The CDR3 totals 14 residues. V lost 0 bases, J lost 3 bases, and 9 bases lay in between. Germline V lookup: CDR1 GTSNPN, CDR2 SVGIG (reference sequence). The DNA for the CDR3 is TGTGCCTGGAGTGTAAGTCACTTCAATCAGCCCCAGCATTTT. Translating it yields CAWSVSHFNQPQHF. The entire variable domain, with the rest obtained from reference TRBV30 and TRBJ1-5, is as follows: SQTIHQWPATLVQPVGSPLSLECTVEGTSNPNLYWYRQAAGRGLQLLFYSVGIGQISSEVPQNLSASRPQDRQFILSSKKLLLSDSGFYLCAWSVSHFNQPQHFGDGTRLSIL.

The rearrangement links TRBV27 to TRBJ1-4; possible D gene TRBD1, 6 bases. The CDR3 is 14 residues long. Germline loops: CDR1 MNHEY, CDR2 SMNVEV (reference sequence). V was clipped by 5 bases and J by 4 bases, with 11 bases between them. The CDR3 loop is CASSVDRSNEKLFF. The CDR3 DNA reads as TGTGCCAGCAGTGTGGACAGAAGTAATGAAAAACTGTTTTTT.